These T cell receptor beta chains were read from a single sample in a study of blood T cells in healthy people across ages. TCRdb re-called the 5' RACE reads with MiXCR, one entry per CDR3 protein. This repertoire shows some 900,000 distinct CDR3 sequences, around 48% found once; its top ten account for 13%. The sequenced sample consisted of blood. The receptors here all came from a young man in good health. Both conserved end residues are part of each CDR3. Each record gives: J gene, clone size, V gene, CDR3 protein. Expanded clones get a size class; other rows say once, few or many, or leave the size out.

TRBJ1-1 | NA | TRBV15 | CATSRGNTEAFF
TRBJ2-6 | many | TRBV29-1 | CSVDEGVKVSGANVLTF
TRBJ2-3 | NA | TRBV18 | CASSPPLAGAVNTDTQYF
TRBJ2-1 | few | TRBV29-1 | CSVGDLLAGGQRNEQFF
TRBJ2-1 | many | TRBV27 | CASRSRDVQNEQFF
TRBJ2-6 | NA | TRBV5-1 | CASSFNLYRGTGANVLTF
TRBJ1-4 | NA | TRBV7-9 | CASRSLGHNEKLFF
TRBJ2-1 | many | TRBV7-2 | CASTWPGRGVNEQFF
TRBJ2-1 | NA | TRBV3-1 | CASSLYIRSVNEQFF
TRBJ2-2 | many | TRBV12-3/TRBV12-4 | CASSLALQGDGELFF
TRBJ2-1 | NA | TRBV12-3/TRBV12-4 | CASRGGAGDEQFF
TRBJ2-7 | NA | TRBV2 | CANSEVGGEVYEQYF
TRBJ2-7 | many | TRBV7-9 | CASSLERGQYEQYF
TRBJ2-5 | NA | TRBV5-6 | CASSLGGVSGREQYF
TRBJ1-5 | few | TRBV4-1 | CASREEGPSNQPQHF
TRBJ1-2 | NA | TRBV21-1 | CASSHTGGYGYTF
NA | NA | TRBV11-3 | CASSLALVTSDEQYF
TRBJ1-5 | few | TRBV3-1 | CASSQGTVNQPQHF
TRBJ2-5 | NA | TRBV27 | CASSREGLGSQTQYF
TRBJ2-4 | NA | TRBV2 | CASSSQGGGNIQYF
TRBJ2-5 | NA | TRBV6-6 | CASSKGQGVRETQYF
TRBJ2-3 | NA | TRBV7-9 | CASMTSGTDTRYF